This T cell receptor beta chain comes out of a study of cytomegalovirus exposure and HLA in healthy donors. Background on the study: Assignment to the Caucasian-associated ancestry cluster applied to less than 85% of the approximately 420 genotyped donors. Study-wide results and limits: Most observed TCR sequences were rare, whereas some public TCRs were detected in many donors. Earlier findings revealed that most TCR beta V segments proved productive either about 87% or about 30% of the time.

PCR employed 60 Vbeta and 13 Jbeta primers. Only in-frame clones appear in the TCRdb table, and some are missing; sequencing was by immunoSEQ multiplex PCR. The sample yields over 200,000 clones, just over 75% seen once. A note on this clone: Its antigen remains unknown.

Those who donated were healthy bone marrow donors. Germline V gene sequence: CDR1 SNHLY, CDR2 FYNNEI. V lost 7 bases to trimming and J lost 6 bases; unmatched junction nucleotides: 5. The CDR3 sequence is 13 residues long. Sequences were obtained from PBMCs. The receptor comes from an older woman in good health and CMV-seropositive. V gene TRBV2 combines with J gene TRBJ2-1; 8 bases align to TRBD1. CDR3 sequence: CASTQGAGNEQFF. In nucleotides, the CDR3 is TGTGCCAGCACCCAGGGGGCGGGCAATGAGCAGTTCTTC.